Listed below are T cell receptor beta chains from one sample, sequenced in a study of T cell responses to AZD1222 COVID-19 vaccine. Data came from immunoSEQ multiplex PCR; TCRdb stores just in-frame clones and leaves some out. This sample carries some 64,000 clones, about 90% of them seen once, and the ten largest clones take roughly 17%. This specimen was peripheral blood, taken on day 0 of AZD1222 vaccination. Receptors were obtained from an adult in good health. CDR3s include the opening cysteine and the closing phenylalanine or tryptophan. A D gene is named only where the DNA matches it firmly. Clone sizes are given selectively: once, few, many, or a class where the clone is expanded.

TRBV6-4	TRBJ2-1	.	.	TGTGCCAGCAGTGACCGGGACAACAATGAGCAGTTCTTC	CASSDRDNNEQFF
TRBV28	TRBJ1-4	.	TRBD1	TGTGCCAGCAGTCCCGCCGGGACAGGGTCAACTAATGAAAAACTGTTTTTT	CASSPAGTGSTNEKLFF
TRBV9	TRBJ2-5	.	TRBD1	TGTGCCAGCAGCCCTCGGACAGGGGGGGAGACCCAGTACTTC	CASSPRTGGETQYF
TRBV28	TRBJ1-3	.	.	TGTGCCAGCAGTTTACAGGGTGGAAACACCATATATTTT	CASSLQGGNTIYF
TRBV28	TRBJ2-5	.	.	TGTGCCAGCAGTAGAGCAGCCGGAAAAGAGACCCAGTACTTC	CASSRAAGKETQYF
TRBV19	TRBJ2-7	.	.	TGTGCCAGTAGTATAAACCAGGGAGGGGGATACGAGCAGTACTTC	CASSINQGGGYEQYF
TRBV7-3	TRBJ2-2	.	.	TGTGCCAGCAGCTCCCGAGGGGGGCCGAACACCGGGGAGCTGTTTTTT	CASSSRGGPNTGELFF
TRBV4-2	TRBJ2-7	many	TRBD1	TGTGCCAGCAGCCCCGGGACAGGGGGGCCCTACGAGCAGTACTTC	CASSPGTGGPYEQYF
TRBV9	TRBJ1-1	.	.	TGTGCCAGCAGCCTTACCGCCAGGGGCAACACTGAAGCTTTCTTT	CASSLTARGNTEAFF
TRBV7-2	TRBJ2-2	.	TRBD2	TGTGCCAGCAGCTTAGTTAGCGGGGACACCGGGGAGCTGTTTTTT	CASSLVSGDTGELFF
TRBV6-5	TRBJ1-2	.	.	TGTGCCAGCAGTCGGTCGGTCAAAACCCCCTATGGCTACACCTTC	CASSRSVKTPYGYTF
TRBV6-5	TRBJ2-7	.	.	TGTGCCAGCAGTCCATTGGGACGGAGCTACGAGCAGTACTTC	CASSPLGRSYEQYF
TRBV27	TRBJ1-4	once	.	TGTGCCAGCAGTTTCGGCGGTGCAACTAATGAAAAACTGTTTTTT	CASSFGGATNEKLFF
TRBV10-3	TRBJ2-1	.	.	TGTGCCATCAGGGGTCAGTCCTACAATGAGCAGTTCTTC	CAIRGQSYNEQFF
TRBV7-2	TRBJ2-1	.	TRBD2	TGTGCCAGCAGCCAAAAGGTAGCGGGGCCTACTATCTCCTACAATGAGCAGTTCTTC	CASSQKVAGPTISYNEQFF
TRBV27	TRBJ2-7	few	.	TGTGCCAGCAGTCCGGGACTTACCTACGAGCAGTACTTC	CASSPGLTYEQYF
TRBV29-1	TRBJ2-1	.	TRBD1	TGCAGCGTGGCACAGGGGCTCATCTCCTACAATGAGCAGTTCTTC	CSVAQGLISYNEQFF
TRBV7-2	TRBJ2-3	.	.	TGTGCCAGCAGCTTTTACCTAGCTTTGCCAGATACGCAGTATTTT	CASSFYLALPDTQYF
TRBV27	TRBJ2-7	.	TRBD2	TGTGCCAGCAGTTTATTGGGGGTGGGGACTAGCGGGATTACGAGCTCCTACGAGCAGTACTTC	CASSLLGVGTSGITSSYEQYF
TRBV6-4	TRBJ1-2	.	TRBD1	TGTGCCAGCAGCCAGGGACAGGGTAGCGATGGCTACACCTTC	CASSQGQGSDGYTF
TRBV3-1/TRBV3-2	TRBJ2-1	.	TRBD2	TGTGCCAGCAGCTCCGGGACTAGCGGGAGGGATGAGCAGTTCTTC	CASSSGTSGRDEQFF
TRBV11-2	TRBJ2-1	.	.	TGTGCCAGCAGCTTAGAGGTCAATGAGCAGTTCTTC	CASSLEVNEQFF
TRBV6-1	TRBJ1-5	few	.	TGTGCCAGCAGTACGTTTCGGGGGGGCAATCAGCCCCAGCATTTT	CASSTFRGGNQPQHF
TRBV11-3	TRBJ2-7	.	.	TGTGCCAGCACCCACCCCCCCGGACGGGGATACGAGCAGTACTTC	CASTHPPGRGYEQYF
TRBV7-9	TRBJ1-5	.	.	TGTGCCAGCAGCTTAGGACCCAATCAGCCCCAGCATTTT	CASSLGPNQPQHF
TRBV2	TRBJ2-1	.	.	TGTGCCAGCAGTGAAGCGGGAGCCCCCTACAATGAGCAGTTCTTC	CASSEAGAPYNEQFF
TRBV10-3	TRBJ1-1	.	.	TGTGCCATCAGCAACGGCATGATACAGGGCGAAACTGAAGCTTTCTTT	CAISNGMIQGETEAFF
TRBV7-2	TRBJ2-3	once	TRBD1	TGTGCCAGCAGCGGAAGAACAGGGGGCGGAACAGATACGCAGTATTTT	CASSGRTGGGTDTQYF
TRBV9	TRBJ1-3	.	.	TGTGCCAGCAGCCCACTCCAAGGAAACACCATATATTTT	CASSPLQGNTIYF
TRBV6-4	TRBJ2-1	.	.	TGTGCCAGCAGTGGATCTAGCGAAGGTGAGCAGTTCTTC	CASSGSSEGEQFF
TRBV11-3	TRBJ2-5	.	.	TGTGCCAGCAGCTTAAATGGACTATCAGGGACCCAGTACTTC	CASSLNGLSGTQYF
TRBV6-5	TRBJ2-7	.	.	TGTGCCAGCAGCTGGGGATCAACCTACGAGCAGTACTTC	CASSWGSTYEQYF
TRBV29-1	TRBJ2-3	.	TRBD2	TGCAGCGTTGGGGGGAGGACTAGCGGGAGCACAGATACGCAGTATTTT	CSVGGRTSGSTDTQYF
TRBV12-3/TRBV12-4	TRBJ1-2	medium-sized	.	TGTGCCACCTCACACGGGGGGGCGCAAGGCTACACCTTC	CATSHGGAQGYTF
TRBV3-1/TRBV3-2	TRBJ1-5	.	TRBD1	TGTGCCAGCAGCCAAGTATCAGGGGGCGATCAGCCCCAGCATTTT	CASSQVSGGDQPQHF
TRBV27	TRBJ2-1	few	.	TGTGCCAGAGGGACTGGCTCCTACAATGAGCAGTTCTTC	CARGTGSYNEQFF
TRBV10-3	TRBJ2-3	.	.	TGTGCCATCAGTGGTATAGGGAGCACAGATACGCAGTATTTT	CAISGIGSTDTQYF
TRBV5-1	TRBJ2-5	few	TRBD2	TGCGCCAGCAGCCTCGGACTAGCGCTGGAGACCCAGTACTTC	CASSLGLALETQYF
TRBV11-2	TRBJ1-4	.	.	TGTGCCAGCAGTTTAAAACTGGGTGAAAAACTGTTTTTT	CASSLKLGEKLFF
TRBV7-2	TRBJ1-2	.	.	TGTGCCAGCAGCCTTGATAACAGAAACTATGGCTACACCTTC	CASSLDNRNYGYTF
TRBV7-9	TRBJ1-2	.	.	TGTGCCAGCAGCTCTGACAGCCACTATGGCTACACCTTC	CASSSDSHYGYTF
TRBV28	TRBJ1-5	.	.	TGTGCCAGCAGTCTGGACAGCACGGATCAGCCCCAGCATTTT	CASSLDSTDQPQHF
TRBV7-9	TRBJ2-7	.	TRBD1	TGTGCCAGCAGCCCCAGGACAGGGGCCGGGCAGTACTTC	CASSPRTGAGQYF
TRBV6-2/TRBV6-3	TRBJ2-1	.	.	TGTGCCAGCAGTACGGACGGATACAATGAGCAGTTCTTC	CASSTDGYNEQFF
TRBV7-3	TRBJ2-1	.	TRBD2	TGTGCCAGCAGCCCGTTTGGGGGGGTCAACCCCAATGAGCAGTTCTTC	CASSPFGGVNPNEQFF
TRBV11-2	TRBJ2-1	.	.	TGTGCCAGCAGCGGCCAGGGCTACTACAATGAGCAGTTCTTC	CASSGQGYYNEQFF
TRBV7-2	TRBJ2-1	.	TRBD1	TGTGCCAGCAGCCGGGACAGACTTTACAATGAGCAGTTCTTC	CASSRDRLYNEQFF
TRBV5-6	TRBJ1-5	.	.	TGTGCCAGCAGCTTGTATCAGGCAAATCAGCCCCAGCATTTT	CASSLYQANQPQHF
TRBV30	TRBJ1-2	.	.	TGTGCCTGGAGTGTACACGGTAACTATGGCTACACCTTC	CAWSVHGNYGYTF
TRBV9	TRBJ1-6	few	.	TGTGCCAGCAGCCCTCCCCGAGCCAATTCACCCCTCCACTTT	CASSPPRANSPLHF